This TCR beta chain stems from a study of Graves' ophthalmopathy and Graves' hyperthyroidism. A note on this clonotype: Its antigen is undetermined.

Every ophthalmopathy donor presented moderate-to-severe activity, CAS ≥3, NOSPECS ≥4 and duration under 3 months. Clinicians made diagnoses from clinical symptoms, serum thyroxine, TRAb, thyroid ultrasound and orbital computed tomography. Germline CDR1 and CDR2: DFQATT and SNEGSKA (reference sequence). V trimming: 3 bases; J trimming: 4 bases; junction bases outside the gene matches: 8. This CDR3 has 15 amino acids. Using RNA transcripts, the TCR beta CDR3 regions were amplified. In the first round, RT-PCR was carried out with HTBI primers, and a multiplex PCR formed the second round. Via MiXCR, TCRdb re-called the multiplex PCR reads, giving one row per CDR3 protein. There are almost 750,000 distinct CDR3 sequences in the sample; roughly two fifths occur only once, and approximately 43% lies in the top ten. Study-level findings and limits: Most expanded thyroid clonotypes above 0.001 frequency also appeared in blood. The study's model predicted ophthalmopathy progression at 65% to 71% sensitivity and approximately 78% specificity.

This chain connects TRBV20-1 to TRBJ2-5; 10 bases fit TRBD2. The receptor comes from an adult man with Graves' ophthalmopathy. Source material: peripheral blood. The CDR3 nucleotides are TGCAGTGCTAGGGCACTAGCGGGAATATCAGAGACCCAGTACTTC. Translated, it gives CSARALAGISETQYF.